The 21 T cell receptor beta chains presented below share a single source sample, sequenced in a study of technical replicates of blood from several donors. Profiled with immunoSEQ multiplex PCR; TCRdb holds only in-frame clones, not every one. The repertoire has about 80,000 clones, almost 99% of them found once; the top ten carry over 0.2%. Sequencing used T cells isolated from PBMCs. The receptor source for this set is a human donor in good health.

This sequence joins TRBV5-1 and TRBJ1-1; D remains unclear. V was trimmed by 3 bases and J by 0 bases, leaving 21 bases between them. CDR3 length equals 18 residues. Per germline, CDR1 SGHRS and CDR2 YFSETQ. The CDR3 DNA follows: TGCGCCAGCAGCTCAATGGGCGATTCGGCAGTAATGAACACTGAAGCTTTCTTT. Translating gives CASSSMGDSAVMNTEAFF.

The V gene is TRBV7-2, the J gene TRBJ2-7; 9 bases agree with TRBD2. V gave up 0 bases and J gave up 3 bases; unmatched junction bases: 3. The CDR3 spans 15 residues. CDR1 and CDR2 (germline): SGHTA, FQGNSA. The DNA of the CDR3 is TGTGCCAGCAGCTTAGCTAGCGGGAGCAACTACGAGCAGTACTTC. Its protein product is CASSLASGSNYEQYF.

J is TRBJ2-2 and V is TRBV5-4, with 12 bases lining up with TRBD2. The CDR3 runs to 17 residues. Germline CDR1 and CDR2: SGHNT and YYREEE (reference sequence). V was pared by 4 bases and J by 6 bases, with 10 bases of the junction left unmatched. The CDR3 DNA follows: TGTGCCAGCAGCCTAGCGGGAGGGCCAAAAGGAGCCGGGGAGCTGTTTTTT. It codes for CASSLAGGPKGAGELFF.

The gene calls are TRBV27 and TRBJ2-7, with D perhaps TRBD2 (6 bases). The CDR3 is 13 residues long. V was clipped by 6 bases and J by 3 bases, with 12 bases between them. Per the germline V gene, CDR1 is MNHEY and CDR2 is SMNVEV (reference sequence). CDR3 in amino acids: CASSYGGLYEQYF. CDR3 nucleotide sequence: TGTGCCAGCAGCTACGGGGGACTCTACGAGCAGTACTTC.

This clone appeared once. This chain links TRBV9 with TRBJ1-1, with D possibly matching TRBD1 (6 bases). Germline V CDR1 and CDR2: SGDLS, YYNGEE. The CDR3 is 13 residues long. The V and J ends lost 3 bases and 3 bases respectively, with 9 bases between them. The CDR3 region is CASSGPGDTEAFF. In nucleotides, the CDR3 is TGTGCCAGCAGCGGGCCAGGGGACACTGAAGCTTTCTTT.

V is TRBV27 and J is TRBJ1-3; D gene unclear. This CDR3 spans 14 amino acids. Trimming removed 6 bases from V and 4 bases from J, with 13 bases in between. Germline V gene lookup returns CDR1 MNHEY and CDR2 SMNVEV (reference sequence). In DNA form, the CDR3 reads TGTGCCAGCAGCCTTACCTTGGGCGGAAACACCATATATTTT. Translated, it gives CASSLTLGGNTIYF.

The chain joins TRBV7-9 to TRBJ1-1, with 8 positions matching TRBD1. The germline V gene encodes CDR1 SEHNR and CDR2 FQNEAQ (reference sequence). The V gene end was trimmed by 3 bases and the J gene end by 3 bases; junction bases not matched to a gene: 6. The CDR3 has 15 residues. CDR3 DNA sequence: TGTGCCAGCAGCTTGAAGGCAGGGGGCCACACTGAAGCTTTCTTT. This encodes CASSLKAGGHTEAFF.

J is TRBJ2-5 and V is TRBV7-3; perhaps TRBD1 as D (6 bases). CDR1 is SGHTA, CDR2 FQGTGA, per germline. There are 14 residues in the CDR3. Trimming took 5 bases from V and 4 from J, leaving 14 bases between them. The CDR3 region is CASSLQGGLETQYF. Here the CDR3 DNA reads TGTGCCAGCAGCCTACAGGGTGGACTAGAGACCCAGTACTTC.

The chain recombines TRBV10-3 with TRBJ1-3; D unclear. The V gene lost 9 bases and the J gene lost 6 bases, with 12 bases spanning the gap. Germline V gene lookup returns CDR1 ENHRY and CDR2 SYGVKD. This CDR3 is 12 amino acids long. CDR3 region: CAMRAAENTIYF. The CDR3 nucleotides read TGTGCCATGCGGGCCGCGGAAAACACCATATATTTT.

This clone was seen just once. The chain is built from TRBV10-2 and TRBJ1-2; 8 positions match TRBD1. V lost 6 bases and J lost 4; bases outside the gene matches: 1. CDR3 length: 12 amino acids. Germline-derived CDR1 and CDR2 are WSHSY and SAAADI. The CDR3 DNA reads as TGCGCCAGCAGAACAGGGGGCTATGGCTACACCTTC. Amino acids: CASRTGGYGYTF.

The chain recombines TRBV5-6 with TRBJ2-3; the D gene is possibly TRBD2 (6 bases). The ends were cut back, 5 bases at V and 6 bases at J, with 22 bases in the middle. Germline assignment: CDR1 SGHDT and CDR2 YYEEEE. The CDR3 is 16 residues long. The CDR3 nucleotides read TGTGCCAGCAGACCAGCGAGGCTAGCGCCCTGGGATACGCAGTATTTT. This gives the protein CASRPARLAPWDTQYF.

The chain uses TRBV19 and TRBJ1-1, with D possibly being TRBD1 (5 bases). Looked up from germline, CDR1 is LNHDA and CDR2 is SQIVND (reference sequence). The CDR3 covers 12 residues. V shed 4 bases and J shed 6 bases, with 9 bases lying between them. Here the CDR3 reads CASSRQSPEAFF. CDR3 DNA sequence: TGTGCCAGTAGTAGACAGAGTCCTGAAGCTTTCTTT. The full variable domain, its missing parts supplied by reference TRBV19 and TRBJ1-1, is DGGITQSPKYLFRKEGQNVTLSCEQNLNHDAMYWYRQDPGQGLRLIYYSQIVNDFQKGDIAEGYSVSREKKESFPLTVTSAQKNPTAFYLCASSRQSPEAFFGQGTRLTVV.

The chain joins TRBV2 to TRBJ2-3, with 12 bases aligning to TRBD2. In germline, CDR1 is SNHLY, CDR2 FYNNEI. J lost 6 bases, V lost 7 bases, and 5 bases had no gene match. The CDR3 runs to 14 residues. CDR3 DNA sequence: TGTGCCAGCACTGGACTAGCGGGAACTGATACGCAGTATTTT. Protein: CASTGLAGTDTQYF.

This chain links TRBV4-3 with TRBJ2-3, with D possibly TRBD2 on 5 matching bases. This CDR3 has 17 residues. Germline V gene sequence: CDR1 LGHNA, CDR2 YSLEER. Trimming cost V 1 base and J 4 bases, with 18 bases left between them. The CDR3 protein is CASSQGHRVGVSDTQYF. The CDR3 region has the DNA TGCGCCAGCAGCCAAGGGCACAGAGTGGGAGTCTCAGATACGCAGTATTTT.

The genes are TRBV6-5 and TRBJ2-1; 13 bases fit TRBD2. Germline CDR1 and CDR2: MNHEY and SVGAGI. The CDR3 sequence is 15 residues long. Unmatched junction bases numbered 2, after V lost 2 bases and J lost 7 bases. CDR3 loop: CASSYGTSGTNEQFF. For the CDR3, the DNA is TGTGCCAGCAGTTACGGGACTAGCGGGACAAATGAGCAGTTCTTC.

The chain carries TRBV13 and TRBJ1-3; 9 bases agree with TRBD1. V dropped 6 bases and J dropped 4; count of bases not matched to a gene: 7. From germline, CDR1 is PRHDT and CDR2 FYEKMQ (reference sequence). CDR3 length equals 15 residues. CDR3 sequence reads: CASSQQGASGNTIYF. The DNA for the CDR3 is TGTGCCAGCAGTCAACAGGGGGCTTCCGGAAACACCATATATTTT.

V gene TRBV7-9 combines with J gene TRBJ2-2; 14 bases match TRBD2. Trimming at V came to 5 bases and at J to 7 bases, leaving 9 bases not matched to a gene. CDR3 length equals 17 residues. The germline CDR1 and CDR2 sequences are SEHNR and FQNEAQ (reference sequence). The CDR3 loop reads CASSPLTSGRAIGELFF. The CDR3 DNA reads TGTGCCAGCAGCCCCCTGACTAGCGGGAGGGCTATCGGGGAGCTGTTTTTT.

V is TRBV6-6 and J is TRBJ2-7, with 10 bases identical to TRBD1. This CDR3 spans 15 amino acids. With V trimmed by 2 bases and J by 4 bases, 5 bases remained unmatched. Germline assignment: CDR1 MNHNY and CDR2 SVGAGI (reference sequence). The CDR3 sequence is CASSYRDRGTYEQYF. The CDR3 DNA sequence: TGTGCCAGCAGTTACCGGGACAGGGGCACATACGAGCAGTACTTC.

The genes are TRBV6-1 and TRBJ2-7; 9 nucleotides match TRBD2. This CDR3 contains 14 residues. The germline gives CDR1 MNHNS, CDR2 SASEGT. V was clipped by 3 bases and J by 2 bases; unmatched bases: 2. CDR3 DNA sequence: TGTGCCAGCAGTGATGGCGGGAGGGCCTACGAGCAGTACTTC. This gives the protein CASSDGGRAYEQYF.

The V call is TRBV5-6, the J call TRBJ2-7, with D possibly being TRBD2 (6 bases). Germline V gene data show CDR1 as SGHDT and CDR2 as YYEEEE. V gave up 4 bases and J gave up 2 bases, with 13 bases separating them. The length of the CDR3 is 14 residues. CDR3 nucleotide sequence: TGTGCCAGCAGCCCGGGGGACTTAACCTACGAGCAGTACTTC. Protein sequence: CASSPGDLTYEQYF.

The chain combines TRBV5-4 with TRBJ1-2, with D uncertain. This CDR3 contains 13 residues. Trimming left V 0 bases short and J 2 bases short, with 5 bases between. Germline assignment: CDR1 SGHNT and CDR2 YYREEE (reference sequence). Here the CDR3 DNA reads TGTGCCAGCAGCTTGGGAGGGAACTATGGCTACACCTTC. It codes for CASSLGGNYGYTF.